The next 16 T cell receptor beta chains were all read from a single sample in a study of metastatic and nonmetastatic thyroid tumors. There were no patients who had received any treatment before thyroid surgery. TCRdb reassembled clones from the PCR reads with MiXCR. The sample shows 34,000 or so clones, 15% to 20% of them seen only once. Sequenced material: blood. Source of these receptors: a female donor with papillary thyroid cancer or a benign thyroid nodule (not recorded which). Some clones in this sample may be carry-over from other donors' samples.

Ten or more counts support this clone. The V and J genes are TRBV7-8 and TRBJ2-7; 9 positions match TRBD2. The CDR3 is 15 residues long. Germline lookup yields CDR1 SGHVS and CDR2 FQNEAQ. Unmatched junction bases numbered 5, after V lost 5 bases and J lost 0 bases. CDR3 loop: CASSPTSGHSYEQYF. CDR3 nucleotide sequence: TGTGCCAGCAGCCCGACTAGCGGCCACTCCTACGAGCAGTACTTC.

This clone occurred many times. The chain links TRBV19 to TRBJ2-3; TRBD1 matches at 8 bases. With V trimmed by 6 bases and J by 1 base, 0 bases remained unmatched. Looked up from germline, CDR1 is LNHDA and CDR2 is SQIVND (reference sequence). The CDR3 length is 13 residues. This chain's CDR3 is CASRDRGTDTQYF. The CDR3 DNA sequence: TGTGCCAGTAGGGACAGGGGCACAGATACGCAGTATTTT.

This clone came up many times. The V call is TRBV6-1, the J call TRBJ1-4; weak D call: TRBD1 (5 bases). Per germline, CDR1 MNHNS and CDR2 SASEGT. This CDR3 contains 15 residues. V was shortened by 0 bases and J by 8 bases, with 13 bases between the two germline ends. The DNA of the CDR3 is TGTGCCAGCAGTGAAGCAGGAGGCAGGGAGGAAAAACTGTTTTTT. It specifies CASSEAGGREEKLFF.

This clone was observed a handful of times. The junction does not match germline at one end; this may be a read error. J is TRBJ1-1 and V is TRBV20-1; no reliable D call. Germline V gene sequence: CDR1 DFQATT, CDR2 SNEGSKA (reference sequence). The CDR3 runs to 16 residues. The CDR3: CSARDHLRRLNTEASF. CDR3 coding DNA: TGCAGTGCTAGAGATCACCTCCGGAGACTGAACACCGAAGCTTCCTTT.

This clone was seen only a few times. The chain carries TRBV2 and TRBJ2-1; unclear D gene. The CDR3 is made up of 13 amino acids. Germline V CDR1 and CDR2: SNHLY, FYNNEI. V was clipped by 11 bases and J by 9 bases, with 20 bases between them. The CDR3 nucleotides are TGTGCCGGCGACTCGGGTGCTTCTGGTGAGCAGTTCTTC. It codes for CAGDSGASGEQFF.

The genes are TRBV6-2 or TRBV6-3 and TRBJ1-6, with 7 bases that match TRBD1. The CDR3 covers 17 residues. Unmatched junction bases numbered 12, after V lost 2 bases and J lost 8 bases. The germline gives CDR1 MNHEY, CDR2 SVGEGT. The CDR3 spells CASSYLGTAGRDSPLHF. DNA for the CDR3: TGTGCCAGCAGTTACCTGGGGACAGCGGGGCGGGATTCACCCCTCCACTTT.

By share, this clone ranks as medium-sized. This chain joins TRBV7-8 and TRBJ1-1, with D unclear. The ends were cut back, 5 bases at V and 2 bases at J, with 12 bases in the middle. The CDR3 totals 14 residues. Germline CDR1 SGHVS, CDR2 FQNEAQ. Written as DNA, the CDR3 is TGTGCCAGCAGCCCCCATGCGGGTAACACTGAAGCTTTCTTT. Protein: CASSPHAGNTEAFF. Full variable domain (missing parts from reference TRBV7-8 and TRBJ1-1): GAGVSQSPRYKVAKRGQDVALRCDPISGHVSLFWYQQALGQGPEFLTYFQNEAQLDKSGLPSDRFFAERPEGSVSTLKIQRTQQEDSAVYLCASSPHAGNTEAFFGQGTRLTVV.

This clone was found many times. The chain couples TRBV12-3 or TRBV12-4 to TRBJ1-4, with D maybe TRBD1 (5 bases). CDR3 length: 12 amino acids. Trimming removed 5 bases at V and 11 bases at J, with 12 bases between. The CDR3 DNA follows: TGTGCCAGCAGTGCGGGACCACGGAAACTGTTTTTT. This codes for CASSAGPRKLFF.

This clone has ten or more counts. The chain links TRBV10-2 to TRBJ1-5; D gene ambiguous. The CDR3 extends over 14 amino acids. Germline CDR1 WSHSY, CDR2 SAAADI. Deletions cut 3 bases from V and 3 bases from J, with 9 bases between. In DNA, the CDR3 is TGCGCCAGCAGTGAAGGCGGCCTCAATCAGCCCCAGCATTTT. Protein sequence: CASSEGGLNQPQHF.

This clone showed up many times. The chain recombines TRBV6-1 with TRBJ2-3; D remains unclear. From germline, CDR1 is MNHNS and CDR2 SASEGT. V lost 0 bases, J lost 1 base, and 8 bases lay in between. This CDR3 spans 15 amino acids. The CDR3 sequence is CASSEAWGGTDTQYF. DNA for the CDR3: TGTGCCAGCAGTGAAGCTTGGGGTGGCACAGATACGCAGTATTTT.

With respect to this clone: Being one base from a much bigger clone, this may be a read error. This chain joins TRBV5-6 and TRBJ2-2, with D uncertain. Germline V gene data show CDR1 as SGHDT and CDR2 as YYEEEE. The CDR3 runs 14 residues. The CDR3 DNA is TGTGCCAGCAGCTTGTGTGATAACACCTGGGAGCTGTTTTTT. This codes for CASSLCDNTWELFF.

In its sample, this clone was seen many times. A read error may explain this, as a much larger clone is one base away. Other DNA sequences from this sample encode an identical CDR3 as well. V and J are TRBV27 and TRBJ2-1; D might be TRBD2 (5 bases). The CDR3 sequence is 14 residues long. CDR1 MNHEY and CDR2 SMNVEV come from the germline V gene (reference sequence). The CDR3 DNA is TGTGCCAGCCAAGAGGGAAGCTCCTACAACGAGCAGTTCTTC. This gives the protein CASQEGSSYNEQFF.

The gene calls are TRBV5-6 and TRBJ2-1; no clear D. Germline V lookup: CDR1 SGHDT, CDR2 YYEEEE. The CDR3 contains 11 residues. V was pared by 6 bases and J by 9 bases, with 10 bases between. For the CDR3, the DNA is TGTGCCAGCACTTGGTGGGTTGAGCAGTTCTTC. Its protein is CASTWWVEQFF.

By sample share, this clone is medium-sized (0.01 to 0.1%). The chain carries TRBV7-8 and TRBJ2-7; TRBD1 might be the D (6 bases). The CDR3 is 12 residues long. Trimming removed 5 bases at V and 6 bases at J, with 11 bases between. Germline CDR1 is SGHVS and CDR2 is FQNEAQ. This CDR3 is CASSIQGTEQYF. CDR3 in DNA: TGTGCCAGCAGCATACAGGGCACCGAGCAGTACTTC.

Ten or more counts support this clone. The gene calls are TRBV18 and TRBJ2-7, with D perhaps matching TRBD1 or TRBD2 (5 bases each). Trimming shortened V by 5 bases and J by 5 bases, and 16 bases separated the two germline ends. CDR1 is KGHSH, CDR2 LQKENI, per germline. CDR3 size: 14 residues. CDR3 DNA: TGTGCCAGCTCAAATACCGGGACGAGAAACGAGCAGTACTTC. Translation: CASSNTGTRNEQYF.

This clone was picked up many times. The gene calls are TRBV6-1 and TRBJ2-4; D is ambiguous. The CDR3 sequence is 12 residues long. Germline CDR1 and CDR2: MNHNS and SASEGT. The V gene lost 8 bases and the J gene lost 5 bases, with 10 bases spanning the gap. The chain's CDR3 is CASRVIENIQYF. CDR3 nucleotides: TGTGCCAGCCGGGTGATCGAAAACATTCAGTACTTC.